This T cell receptor beta chain was captured by sequencing in a study of cytomegalovirus exposure and HLA in healthy donors. Study-level findings and limits: Rare sequences made up most TCRs, while some public TCRs were found in many donors. Within an earlier analysis, most TCR beta V segments proved productive either about 90% or about 30% of the time. A further, later analysis showed that HLA-associated TCR beta chains (compared with equally common others) were more clonally expanded. For TCR beta chains, V- and J-gene trimming was later linked to a missense DCLRE1C variant.

PCR amplification relied on 60 Vbeta primers (plus 13 Jbeta primers). The repertoire was sequenced with immunoSEQ multiplex PCR; TCRdb's copy has only in-frame clones and lacks some. The sample lists roughly 140,000 clones, roughly 64% occurring once. This clone was observed a few times. Antigen unknown. Sample: PBMCs. The source of this sequence is a woman aged 25 to 39 in good health and CMV-seropositive.

As DNA, the CDR3 is TGTGCCAGCAGCCCCACCCCCAGTCAGCCCCAGCATTTT. Protein product: CASSPTPSQPQHF. The chain has TRBV9 and TRBJ1-5; no definite D call. The V gene's germline CDR1 is SGDLS and CDR2 YYNGEE. The CDR3 is 13 residues long. V shed 4 bases and J shed 6 bases, with 11 bases lying between them.